This T cell receptor (beta chain) was identified in a study of cytomegalovirus exposure and HLA in healthy donors. Study-wide background: Unique TCR beta sequences numbering about 100 million came from 150 million to 200 million T cells in an earlier analysis. The study's early data release held about 85 million unique TCRs from HLA-typed donors.

The PCR made use of 60 Vbeta and 13 Jbeta primers. TCRdb keeps only in-frame clones here, not all; method: immunoSEQ multiplex PCR. The sample lists 250,000 to 350,000 clones, roughly two thirds occurring once. The CDR3 is 14 residues long. CDR1 and CDR2 (germline): ENHRY, SYGVKD. Trimming left V 10 bases short and J 1 base short, with 16 bases between. Concerning this clone: The antigen remains unidentified.

Points from the study as a whole: Earlier results showed most TCR beta V segments being productive about 87% or about 30% of the time. Confirmation was obtained in vitro that three CMV-associated chains are specific for CMV antigens.

The sequencing input was PBMCs. This TCR came from a female donor in good health and CMV-seronegative. V and J are TRBV10-3 and TRBJ1-1, with D unclear. CDR3 residues: CATGGRGTNTEAFF. The CDR3 DNA is TGTGCCACAGGAGGTCGAGGTACGAACACTGAAGCTTTCTTT.